This T cell receptor beta chain stems from a study of T cell repertoires in urothelial bladder cancer (dated by TCRdb to about 2019). In the study overall: Clinical stages of the approximately twelve resected lesions were three cT0, three cTa, three cT1 and three cT2 or greater. The study compared TCR repertoire clonality in bladder tumors with that in benign bladder inflammation. Around 12 patients who had bladder lesions and were undergoing transurethral resection were prospectively identified. Twelve resected bladder lesions, made up of urothelial carcinoma (UC+) and benign (UC-) specimens, were studied. Summary of the overall study and its limitations: A median tumor infiltrating lymphocyte percentage of roughly 2% was observed in carcinoma specimens, compared with 9% to 15% in benign specimens. Urothelial carcinoma specimens had a median of approximately 5,300 T cells, fewer than the median of about 24,000 seen in benign specimens. In carcinoma specimens a single T-cell clone made up as much as 17% of infiltrating lymphocytes, compared with roughly 1.8% in benign specimens.

Points on this clone: The antigen it recognizes is unknown. Per-base qualities were not stored, and no clone one base away is much larger.

V is trimmed back by 2 bases and J by 4 bases, and the junction contains 8 bases that no gene match accounts for. The germline V gene provides CDR1 MNHEY and CDR2 SVGAGI. There are 15 amino acids in the CDR3, from cysteine to valine inclusive. Only the CDR3 DNA stays, 45 bases, in frame from base 1. Bladder lesion specimens were obtained at transurethral resection and were stored at -80C. DNA was isolated from the bladder specimens obtained at transurethral resection. The TCR beta chain CDR3 region was sequenced with the immunoSEQ assay. Per the original workflow: For each specimen, T-cell fraction, clonal dominance and maximum TCR clone frequency were calculated. Not all clones reach the TCRdb copy of this immuneACCESS table, which keeps in-frame sequences only. Checked studies attribute under half of the gap to unresolved V genes and leave the rest unexplained. The V and J calls and the clone size are those of that table, but D and trimming were determined from the DNA. Recorded for this sample are more than 10,000 clones; just over 65% of them occurred a single time. Of the sample, 8.9% is held by the ten largest clones.

Sequenced: tumor-infiltrating cells from bladder cancer. The V and J genes are TRBV6-5 and TRBJ2-7; 7 central nucleotides agree with TRBD1. The sequence was collected from a human donor with urothelial carcinoma. CDR3 protein: CASSYLTGDKYEQYV. The nucleotide sequence reads as follows: TGTGCCAGCAGTTACCTCACAGGGGACAAGTACGAGCAGTACGTC.